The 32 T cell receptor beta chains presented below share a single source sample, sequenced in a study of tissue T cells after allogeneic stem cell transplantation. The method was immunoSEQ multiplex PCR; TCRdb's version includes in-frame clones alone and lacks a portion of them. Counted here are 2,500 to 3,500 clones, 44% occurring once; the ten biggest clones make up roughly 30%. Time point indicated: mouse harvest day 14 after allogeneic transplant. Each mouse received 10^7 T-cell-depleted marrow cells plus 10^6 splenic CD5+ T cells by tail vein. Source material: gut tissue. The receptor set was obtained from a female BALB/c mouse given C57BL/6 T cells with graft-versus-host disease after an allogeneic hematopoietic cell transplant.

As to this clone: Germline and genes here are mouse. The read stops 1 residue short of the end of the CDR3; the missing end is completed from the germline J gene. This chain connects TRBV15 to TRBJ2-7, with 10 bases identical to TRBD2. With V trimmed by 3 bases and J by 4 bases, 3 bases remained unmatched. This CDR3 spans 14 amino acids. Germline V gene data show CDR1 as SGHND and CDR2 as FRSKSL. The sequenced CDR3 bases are TGTGCCAGCAGTTTCCTGGGGGGGCCTTATGAACAGTAC. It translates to CASSFLGGPYEQY. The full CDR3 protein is CASSFLGGPYEQYF.

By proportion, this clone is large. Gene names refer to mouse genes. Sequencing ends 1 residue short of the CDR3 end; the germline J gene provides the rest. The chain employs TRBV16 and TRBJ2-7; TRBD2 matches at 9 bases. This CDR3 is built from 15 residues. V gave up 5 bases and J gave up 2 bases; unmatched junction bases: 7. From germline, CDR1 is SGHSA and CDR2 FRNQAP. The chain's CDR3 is CASSIGGLGAYEQYF. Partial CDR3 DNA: TGTGCAAGCAGCATAGGGGGACTGGGCGCCTATGAACAGTAC.

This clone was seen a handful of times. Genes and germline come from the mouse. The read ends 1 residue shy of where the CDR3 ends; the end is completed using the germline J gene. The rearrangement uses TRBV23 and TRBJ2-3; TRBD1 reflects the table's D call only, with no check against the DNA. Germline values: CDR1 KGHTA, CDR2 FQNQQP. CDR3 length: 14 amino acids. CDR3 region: CSSSQTTSAETLYF. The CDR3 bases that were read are TGCTCCAGCAGTCAGACAACTAGTGCAGAAACGCTGTAT.

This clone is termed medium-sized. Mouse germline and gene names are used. CDR3 protein: CASSLGSDYTF. The sequenced CDR3 bases are TGTGCCAGCAGTCTAGGCTCCGACTACACC. V gene TRBV26 combines with J gene TRBJ1-2; D unclear. The read falls 1 residue short of the CDR3 end, and the missing part is taken from the germline J gene. This CDR3 comprises 11 residues. V lost 3 bases, J lost 4 bases, and 3 bases lay in between. Germline assignment: CDR1 KGHPV and CDR2 FQNQEV (reference sequence).

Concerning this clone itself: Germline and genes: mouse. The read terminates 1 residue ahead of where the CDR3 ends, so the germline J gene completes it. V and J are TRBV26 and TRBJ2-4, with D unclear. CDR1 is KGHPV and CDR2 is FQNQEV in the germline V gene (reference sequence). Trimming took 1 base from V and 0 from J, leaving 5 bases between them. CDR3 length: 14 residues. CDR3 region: CASSLLGSQNTLYF. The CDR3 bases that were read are TGTGCCAGCAGTCTGTTGGGTAGTCAAAACACCTTGTAC.

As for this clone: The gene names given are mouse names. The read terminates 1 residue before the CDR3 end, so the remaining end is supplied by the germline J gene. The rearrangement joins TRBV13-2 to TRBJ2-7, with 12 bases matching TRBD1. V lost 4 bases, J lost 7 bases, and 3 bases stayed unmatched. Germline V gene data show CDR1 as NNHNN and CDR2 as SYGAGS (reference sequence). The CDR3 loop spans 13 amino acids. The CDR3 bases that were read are TGTGCCAGCGGTTGGGACAGGGGGCTGGAACAGTAC. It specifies CASGWDRGLEQY. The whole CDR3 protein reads CASGWDRGLEQYF.

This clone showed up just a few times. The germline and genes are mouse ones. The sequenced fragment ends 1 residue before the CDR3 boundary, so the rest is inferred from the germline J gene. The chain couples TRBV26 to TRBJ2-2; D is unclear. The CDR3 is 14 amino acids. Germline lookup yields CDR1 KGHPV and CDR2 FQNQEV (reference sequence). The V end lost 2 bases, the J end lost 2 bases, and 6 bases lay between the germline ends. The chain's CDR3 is CASSLQVNTGQLYF. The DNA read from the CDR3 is TGTGCCAGCAGTCTGCAGGTTAACACCGGGCAGCTCTAC.

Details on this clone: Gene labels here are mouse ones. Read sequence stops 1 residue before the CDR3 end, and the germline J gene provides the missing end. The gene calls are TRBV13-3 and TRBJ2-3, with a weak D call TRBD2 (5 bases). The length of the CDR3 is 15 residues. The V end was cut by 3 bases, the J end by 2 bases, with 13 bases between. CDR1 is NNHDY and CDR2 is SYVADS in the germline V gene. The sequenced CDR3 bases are TGTGCCAGCAGTGCTGGGAGAGGGAATGCAGAAACGCTGTAT. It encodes CASSAGRGNAETLY. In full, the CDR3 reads CASSAGRGNAETLYF.

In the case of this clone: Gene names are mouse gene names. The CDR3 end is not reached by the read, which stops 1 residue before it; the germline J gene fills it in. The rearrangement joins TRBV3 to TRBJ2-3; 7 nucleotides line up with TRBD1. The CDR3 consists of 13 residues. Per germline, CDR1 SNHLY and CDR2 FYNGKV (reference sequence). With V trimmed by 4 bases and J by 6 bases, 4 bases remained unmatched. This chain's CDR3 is CASSSLRGETLYF. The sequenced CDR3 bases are TGTGCCAGCAGCTCCCTCAGGGGGGAAACGCTGTAT. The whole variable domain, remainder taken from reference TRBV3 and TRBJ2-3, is GPKVLQIPSHQIIDMGQMVTLNCDPVSNHLYFYWYKQILGQQMEFLVNFYNGKVMEKSKLFKDQFSVERPDGSYFTLKIQPTALEDSAVYFCASSSLRGETLYFGSGTRLTVL.

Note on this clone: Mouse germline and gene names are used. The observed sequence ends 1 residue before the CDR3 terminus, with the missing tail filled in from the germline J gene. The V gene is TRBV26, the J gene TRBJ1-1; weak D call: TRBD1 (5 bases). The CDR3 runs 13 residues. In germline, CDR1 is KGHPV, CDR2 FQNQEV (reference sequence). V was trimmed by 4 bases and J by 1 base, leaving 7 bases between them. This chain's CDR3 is CASSPQGNTEVFF. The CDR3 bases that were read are TGTGCCAGCAGTCCTCAGGGAAACACAGAAGTCTTC.

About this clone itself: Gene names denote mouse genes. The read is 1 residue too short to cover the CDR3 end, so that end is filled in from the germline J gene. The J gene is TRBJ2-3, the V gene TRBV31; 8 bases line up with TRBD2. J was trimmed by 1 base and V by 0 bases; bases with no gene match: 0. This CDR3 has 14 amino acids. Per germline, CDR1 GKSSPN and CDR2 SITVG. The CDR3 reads CAWSLGGRAETLYF. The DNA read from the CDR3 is TGTGCCTGGAGTCTGGGGGGGCGTGCAGAAACGCTGTAT.

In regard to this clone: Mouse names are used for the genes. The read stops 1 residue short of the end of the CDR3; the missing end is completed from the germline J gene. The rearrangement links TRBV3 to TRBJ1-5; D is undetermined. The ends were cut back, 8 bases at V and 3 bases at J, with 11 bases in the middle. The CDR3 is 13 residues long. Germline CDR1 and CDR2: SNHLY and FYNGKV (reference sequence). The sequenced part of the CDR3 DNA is TGTGCCAGCTGGGGAGGAGGCAACCAGGCTCCGCTT. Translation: CASWGGGNQAPL. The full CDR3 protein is CASWGGGNQAPLF.

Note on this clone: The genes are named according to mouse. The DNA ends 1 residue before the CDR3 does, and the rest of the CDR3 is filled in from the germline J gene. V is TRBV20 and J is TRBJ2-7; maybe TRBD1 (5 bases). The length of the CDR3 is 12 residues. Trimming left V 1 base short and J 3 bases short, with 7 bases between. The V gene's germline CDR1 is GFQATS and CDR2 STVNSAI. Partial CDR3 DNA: TGTGGTGCTAGGGCCCAGGGCTATGAACAGTAC. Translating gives CGARAQGYEQY. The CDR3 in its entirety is CGARAQGYEQYF.

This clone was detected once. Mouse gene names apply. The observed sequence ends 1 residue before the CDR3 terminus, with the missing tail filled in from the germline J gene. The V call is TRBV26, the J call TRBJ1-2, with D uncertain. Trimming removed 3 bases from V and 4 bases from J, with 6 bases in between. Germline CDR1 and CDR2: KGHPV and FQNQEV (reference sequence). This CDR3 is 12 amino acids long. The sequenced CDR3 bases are TGTGCCAGCAGTCTACAGAGCTCCGACTACACC. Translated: CASSLQSSDYT. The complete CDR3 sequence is CASSLQSSDYTF. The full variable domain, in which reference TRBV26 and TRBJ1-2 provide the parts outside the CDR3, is NSKVIQTPRYLVKGQGQKAKMRCIPEKGHPVVFWYQQNKNNEFKFLINFQNQEVLQQIDMTEKRFSAECPSNSPCSLEIQSSEAGDSALYLCASSLQSSDYTFGSGTRLLVI.

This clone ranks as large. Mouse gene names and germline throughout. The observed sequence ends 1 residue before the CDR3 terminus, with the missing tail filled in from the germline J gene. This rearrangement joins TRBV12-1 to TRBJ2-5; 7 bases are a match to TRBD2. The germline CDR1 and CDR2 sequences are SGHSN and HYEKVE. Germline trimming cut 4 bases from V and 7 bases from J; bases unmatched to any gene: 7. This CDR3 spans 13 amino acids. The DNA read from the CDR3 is TGTGCCAGCTCGCGGACTGGACGACACACCCAGTAC. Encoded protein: CASSRTGRHTQY. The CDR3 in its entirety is CASSRTGRHTQYF.

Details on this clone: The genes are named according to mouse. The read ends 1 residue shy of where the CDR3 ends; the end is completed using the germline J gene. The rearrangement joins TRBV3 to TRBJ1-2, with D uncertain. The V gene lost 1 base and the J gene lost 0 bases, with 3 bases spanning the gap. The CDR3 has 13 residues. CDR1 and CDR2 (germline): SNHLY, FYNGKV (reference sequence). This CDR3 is CASSLVANSDYTF. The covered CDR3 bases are TGTGCCAGCAGCTTAGTTGCAAACTCCGACTACACC. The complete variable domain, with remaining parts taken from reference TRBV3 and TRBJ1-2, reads GPKVLQIPSHQIIDMGQMVTLNCDPVSNHLYFYWYKQILGQQMEFLVNFYNGKVMEKSKLFKDQFSVERPDGSYFTLKIQPTALEDSAVYFCASSLVANSDYTFGSGTRLLVI.

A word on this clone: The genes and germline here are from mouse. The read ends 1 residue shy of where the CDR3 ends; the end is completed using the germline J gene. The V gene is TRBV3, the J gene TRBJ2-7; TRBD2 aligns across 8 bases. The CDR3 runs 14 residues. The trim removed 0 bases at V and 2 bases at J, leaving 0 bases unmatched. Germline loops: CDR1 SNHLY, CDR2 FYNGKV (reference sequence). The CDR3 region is CASSLAGGAYEQYF. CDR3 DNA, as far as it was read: TGTGCCAGCAGCTTAGCTGGGGGGGCCTATGAACAGTAC.

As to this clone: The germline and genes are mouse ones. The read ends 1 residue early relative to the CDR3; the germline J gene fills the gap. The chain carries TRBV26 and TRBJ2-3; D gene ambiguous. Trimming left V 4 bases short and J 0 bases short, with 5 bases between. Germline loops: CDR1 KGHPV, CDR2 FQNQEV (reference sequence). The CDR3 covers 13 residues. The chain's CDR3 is CASSRASAETLYF. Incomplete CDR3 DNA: TGTGCCAGCAGTCGAGCTAGTGCAGAAACGCTGTAT.

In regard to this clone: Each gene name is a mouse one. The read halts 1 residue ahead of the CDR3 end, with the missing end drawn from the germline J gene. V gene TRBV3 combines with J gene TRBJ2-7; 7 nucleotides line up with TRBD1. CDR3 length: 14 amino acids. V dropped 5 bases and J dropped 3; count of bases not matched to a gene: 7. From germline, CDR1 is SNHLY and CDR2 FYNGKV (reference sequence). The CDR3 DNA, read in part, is TGTGCCAGCAGCCCTCGGCCAGGGGGCTATGAACAGTAC. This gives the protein CASSPRPGGYEQY. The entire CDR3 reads CASSPRPGGYEQYF.

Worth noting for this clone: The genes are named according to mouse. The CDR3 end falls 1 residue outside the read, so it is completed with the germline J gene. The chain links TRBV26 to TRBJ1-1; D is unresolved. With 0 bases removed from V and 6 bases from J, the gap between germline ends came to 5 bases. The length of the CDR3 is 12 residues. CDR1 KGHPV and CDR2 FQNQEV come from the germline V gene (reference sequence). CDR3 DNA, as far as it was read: TGTGCCAGCAGTCTGTCAGGGCCAGAAGTCTTC. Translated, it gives CASSLSGPEVF. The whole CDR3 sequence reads CASSLSGPEVFF.

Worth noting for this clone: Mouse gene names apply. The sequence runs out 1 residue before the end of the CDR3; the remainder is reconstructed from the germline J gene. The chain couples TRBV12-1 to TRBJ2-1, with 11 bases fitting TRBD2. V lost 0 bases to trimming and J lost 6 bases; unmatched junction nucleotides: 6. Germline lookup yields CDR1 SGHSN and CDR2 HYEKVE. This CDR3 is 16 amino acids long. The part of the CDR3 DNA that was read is TGTGCCAGCTCTCTCCCGACTGGGGGGGTCTGTGCTGAGCAGTTC. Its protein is CASSLPTGGVCAEQF. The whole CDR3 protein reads CASSLPTGGVCAEQFF.

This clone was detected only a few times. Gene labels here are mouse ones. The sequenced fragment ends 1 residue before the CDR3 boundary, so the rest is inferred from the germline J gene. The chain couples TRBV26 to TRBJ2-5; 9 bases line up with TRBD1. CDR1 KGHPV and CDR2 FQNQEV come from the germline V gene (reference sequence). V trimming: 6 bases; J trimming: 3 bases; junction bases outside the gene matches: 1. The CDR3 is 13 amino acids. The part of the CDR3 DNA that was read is TGTGCCAGCAGACAGGGGGCGCAAGACACCCAGTAC. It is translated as CASRQGAQDTQY. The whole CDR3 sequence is CASRQGAQDTQYF.

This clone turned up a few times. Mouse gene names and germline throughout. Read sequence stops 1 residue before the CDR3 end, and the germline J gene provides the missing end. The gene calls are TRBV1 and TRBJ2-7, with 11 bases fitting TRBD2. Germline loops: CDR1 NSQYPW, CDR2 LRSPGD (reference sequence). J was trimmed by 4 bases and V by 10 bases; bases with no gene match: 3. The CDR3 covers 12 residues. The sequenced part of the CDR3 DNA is TGCACCTCCGGGGACTGGGGGTATGAACAGTAC. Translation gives CTSGDWGYEQY. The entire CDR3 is CTSGDWGYEQYF.

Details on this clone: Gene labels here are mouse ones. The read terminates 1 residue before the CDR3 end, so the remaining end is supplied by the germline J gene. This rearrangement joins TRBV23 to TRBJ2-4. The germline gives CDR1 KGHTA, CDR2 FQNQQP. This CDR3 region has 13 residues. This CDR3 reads CSSSQSSQNTLYF. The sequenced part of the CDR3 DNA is TGCTCCAGCAGTCAATCCAGTCAAAACACCTTGTAC.

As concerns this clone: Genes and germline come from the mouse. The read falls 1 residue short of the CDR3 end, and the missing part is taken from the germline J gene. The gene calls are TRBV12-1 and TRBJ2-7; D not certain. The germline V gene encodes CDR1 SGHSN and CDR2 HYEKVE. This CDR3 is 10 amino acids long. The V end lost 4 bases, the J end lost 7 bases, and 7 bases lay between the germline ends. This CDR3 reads CASSTGEQYF. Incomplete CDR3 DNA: TGTGCCAGCTCCACCGGGGAACAGTAC.

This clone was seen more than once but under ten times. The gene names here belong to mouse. CDR3: CASSDREGYAEQFF. The CDR3 bases that were read are TGTGCCAGCAGTGATCGGGAGGGGTATGCTGAGCAGTTC. This chain connects TRBV13-3 to TRBJ2-1, with TRBD1 as a possible D gene (5 bases). The read ends 1 residue shy of where the CDR3 ends; the end is completed using the germline J gene. The CDR3 loop spans 14 amino acids. V was clipped by 1 base and J by 4 bases, with 9 bases between them. Looked up from germline, CDR1 is NNHDY and CDR2 is SYVADS.

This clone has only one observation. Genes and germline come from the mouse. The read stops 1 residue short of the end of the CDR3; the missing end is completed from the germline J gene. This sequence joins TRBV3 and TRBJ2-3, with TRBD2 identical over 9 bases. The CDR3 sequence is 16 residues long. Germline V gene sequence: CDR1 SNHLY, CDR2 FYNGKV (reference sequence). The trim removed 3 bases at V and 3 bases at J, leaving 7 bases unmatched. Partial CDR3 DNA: TGTGCCAGCAGCTTCCCTACTGGGGGGTGGGCAGAAACGCTGTAT. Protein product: CASSFPTGGWAETLY. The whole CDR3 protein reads CASSFPTGGWAETLYF.

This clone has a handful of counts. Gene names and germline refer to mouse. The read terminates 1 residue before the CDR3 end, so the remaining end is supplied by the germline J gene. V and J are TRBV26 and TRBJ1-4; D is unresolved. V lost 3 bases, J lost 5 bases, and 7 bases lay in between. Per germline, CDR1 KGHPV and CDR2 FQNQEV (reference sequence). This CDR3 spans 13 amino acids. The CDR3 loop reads CASSLHKNERLFF. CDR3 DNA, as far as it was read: TGTGCCAGCAGTCTCCACAAAAACGAAAGATTATTT.

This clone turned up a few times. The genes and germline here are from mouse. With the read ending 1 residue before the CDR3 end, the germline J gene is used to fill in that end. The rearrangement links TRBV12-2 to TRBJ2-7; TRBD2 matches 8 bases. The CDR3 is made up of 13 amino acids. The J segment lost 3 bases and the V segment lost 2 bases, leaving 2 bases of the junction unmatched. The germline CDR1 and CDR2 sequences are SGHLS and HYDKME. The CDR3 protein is CASSRTGNYEQYF. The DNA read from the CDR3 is TGTGCCAGCTCTCGGACTGGGAACTATGAACAGTAC.

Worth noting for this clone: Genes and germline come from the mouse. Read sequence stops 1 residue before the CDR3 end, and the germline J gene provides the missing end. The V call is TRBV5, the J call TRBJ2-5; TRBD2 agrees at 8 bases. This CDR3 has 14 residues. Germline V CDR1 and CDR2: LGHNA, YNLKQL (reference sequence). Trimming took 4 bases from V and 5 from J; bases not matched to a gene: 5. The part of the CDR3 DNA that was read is TGTGCCAGCAGCCCTCGCCTGGGGGGAGACACCCAGTAC. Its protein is CASSPRLGGDTQY. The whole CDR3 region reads CASSPRLGGDTQYF.

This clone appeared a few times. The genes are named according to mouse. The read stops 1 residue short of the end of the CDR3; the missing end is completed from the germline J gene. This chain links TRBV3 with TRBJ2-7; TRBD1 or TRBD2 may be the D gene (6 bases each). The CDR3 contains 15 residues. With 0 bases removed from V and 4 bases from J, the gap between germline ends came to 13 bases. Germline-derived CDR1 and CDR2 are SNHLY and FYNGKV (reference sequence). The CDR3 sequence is CASSLASGAVYEQYF. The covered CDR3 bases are TGTGCCAGCAGCTTAGCATCGGGGGCTGTATATGAACAGTAC.

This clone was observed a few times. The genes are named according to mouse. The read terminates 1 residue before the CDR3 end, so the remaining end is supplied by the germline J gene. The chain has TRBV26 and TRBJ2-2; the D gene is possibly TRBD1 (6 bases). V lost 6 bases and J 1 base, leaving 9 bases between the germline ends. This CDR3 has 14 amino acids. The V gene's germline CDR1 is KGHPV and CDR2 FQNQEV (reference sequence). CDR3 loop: CASSRDINTGQLYF. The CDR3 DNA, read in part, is TGTGCCAGCAGCCGGGACATAAACACCGGGCAGCTCTAC. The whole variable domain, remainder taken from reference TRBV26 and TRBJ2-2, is NSKVIQTPRYLVKGQGQKAKMRCIPEKGHPVVFWYQQNKNNEFKFLINFQNQEVLQQIDMTEKRFSAECPSNSPCSLEIQSSEAGDSALYLCASSRDINTGQLYFGEGSKLTVL.